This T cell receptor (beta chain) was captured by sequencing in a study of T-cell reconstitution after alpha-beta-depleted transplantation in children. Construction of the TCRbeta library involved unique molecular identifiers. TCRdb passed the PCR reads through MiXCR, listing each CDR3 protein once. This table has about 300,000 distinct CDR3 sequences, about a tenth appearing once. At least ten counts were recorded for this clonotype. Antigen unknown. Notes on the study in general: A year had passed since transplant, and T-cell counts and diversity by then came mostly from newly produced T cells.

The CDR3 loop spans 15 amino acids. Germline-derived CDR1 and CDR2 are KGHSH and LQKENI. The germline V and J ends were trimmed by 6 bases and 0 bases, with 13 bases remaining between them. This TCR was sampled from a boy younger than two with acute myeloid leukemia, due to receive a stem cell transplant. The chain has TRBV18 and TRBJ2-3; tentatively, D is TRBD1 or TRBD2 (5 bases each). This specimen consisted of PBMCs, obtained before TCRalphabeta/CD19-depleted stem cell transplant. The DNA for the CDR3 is TGTGCCAGCTCCCCGGAGGCAGGGAGCACAGATACGCAGTATTTT. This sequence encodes CASSPEAGSTDTQYF.